Following are 16 T cell receptor beta chains from one sample sequenced in a study of blood T cell repertoires in COVID-19. Clones were read by immunoSEQ multiplex PCR, and TCRdb kept only the in-frame ones, dropping some. This sample has approximately 250,000 clones, with about 85% found just once. Sequencing was performed on peripheral blood. The origin of the receptors is a man aged 18-30 years with active or convalescent COVID-19.

The chain links TRBV6-5 to TRBJ2-7; unclear D gene. The CDR3 loop spans 14 amino acids. Trimming took off 5 bases at V and 1 base at J, with 12 bases between the two ends. CDR1 is MNHEY, CDR2 SVGAGI, per germline. The CDR3 sequence: CASSPSERSYEQYF. DNA for the CDR3: TGTGCCAGCAGTCCCTCAGAACGATCCTACGAGCAGTACTTC.

The rearrangement uses TRBV5-1 and TRBJ2-3, with D possibly TRBD2 on 5 matching bases. Germline assignment: CDR1 SGHRS and CDR2 YFSETQ. The CDR3 is 17 residues long. Trimming left V 3 bases short and J 3 bases short, with 20 bases between. The chain's CDR3 is CASSSQIGLEGTDTQYF. In DNA, the CDR3 is TGCGCCAGCAGCTCCCAAATTGGACTTGAAGGTACAGATACGCAGTATTTT.

J is TRBJ2-1 and V is TRBV3-1 (or the pseudogene TRBV3-2), with 7 nucleotides matching TRBD1. With 0 bases clipped from V and 6 bases from J, the junction kept 11 bases outside the gene matches. The CDR3 sequence is 17 residues long. The germline V gene has CDR1 LGHDT and CDR2 YNNKEL (reference sequence). The CDR3: CASSQEGEGGICNEQFF. The CDR3 DNA reads TGTGCCAGCAGCCAAGAAGGTGAAGGGGGCATTTGCAATGAGCAGTTCTTC.

V is TRBV5-5 and J is TRBJ2-1; 8 nucleotides match TRBD2. The V gene's germline CDR1 is SGHKS and CDR2 YYEKEE (reference sequence). The V segment lost 5 bases and the J segment 4 bases; nucleotides outside the gene matches: 11. CDR3 length: 16 residues. The CDR3 nucleotides are TGTGCCAGCAGGGCAGCGGGAGTTGCCTTATACAATGAGCAGTTCTTC. It encodes CASRAAGVALYNEQFF.

This clone was counted only a few times. The rearrangement uses TRBV19 and TRBJ1-5, with D unresolved. Germline V lookup: CDR1 LNHDA, CDR2 SQIVND (reference sequence). This CDR3 comprises 17 residues. V was trimmed by 9 bases and J by 0 bases, leaving 21 bases between them. CDR3 bases: TGTGCCAGCCAGCCCTGGACGGGATTTAATAGCAATCAGCCCCAGCATTTT. Its translation: CASQPWTGFNSNQPQHF.

The CDR3 sequence is CASSRGDNEQFF. The CDR3 region has the DNA TGTGCCAGCAGTCGGGGAGACAATGAGCAGTTCTTC. The V gene is TRBV6-5, the J gene TRBJ2-1; D possibly corresponds to TRBD2 (5 bases). V lost 5 bases and J 5 bases, leaving 7 bases between the germline ends. The CDR3 is 12 amino acids. Germline CDR1 reads MNHEY; CDR2 reads SVGAGI.

This chain uses TRBV6-5 with TRBJ1-4, with D unclear. Trimming left V 4 bases short and J 7 bases short, with 16 bases between. CDR3 length: 15 residues. Germline V gene lookup returns CDR1 MNHEY and CDR2 SVGAGI. CDR3 DNA: TGTGCCAGCAGTTCCCCACTGCATGCGGGTGAAAAACTGTTTTTT. This sequence encodes CASSSPLHAGEKLFF.

This clone showed up just once. The chain recombines TRBV30 with TRBJ1-4; 11 bases match TRBD1. Unmatched junction bases numbered 9, after V lost 7 bases and J lost 8 bases. There are 14 residues in the CDR3. CDR1 and CDR2 (germline): GTSNPN, SVGIG (reference sequence). Written as DNA, the CDR3 is TGTGCCTACACTACCGGGACAGGGGGAGAAAAACTGTTTTTT. This encodes CAYTTGTGGEKLFF.

This chain links TRBV7-9 with TRBJ2-1; 7 bases fit TRBD2. The CDR3 runs 14 residues. The V gene's germline CDR1 is SEHNR and CDR2 FQNEAQ (reference sequence). The J segment lost 6 bases and the V segment lost 3 bases, leaving 5 bases of the junction unmatched. The CDR3 reads CASSFSGRFNEQFF. CDR3 nucleotide sequence: TGTGCCAGCAGCTTTTCCGGGAGGTTCAATGAGCAGTTCTTC. The full variable domain, rest sourced from reference TRBV7-9 and TRBJ2-1, is DTGVSQNPRHKITKRGQNVTFRCDPISEHNRLYWYRQTLGQGPEFLTYFQNEAQLEKSRLLSDRFSAERPKGSFSTLEIQRTEQGDSAMYLCASSFSGRFNEQFFGPGTRLTVL.

The chain has TRBV6-1 and TRBJ1-4, with TRBD1 as a possible D gene (6 bases). Between the trimmed V and J ends, which lost 3 bases and 7 bases, there was a span of 27 bases. This CDR3 comprises 19 residues. Germline CDR1 is MNHNS and CDR2 is SASEGT. CDR3 nucleotides: TGTGCCAGCAGTGAGGGTTCCGCTCTAGGGGGACCGGGCGTTGAAAAACTGTTTTTT. Translated: CASSEGSALGGPGVEKLFF.

This clone has just one count. This chain joins TRBV10-3 and TRBJ1-6; TRBD1 agrees at 11 bases. The V and J ends lost 6 bases and 9 bases, in that order; junction bases with no gene match: 7. Looked up from germline, CDR1 is ENHRY and CDR2 is SYGVKD. CDR3 length: 15 amino acids. CDR3 nucleotides: TGTGCCATCAGGTCGCGGGACAGGGGGATTTCACCCCTCCACTTT. Protein product: CAIRSRDRGISPLHF.

Here the CDR3 reads CASSSREGGEAFF. The CDR3 DNA reads as TGTGCCAGCAGTTCTAGAGAAGGAGGTGAAGCTTTCTTT. V gene TRBV12-3 or TRBV12-4 combines with J gene TRBJ1-1; D gene ambiguous. The CDR3 spans 13 residues. The V end was cut by 4 bases, the J end by 7 bases, with 13 bases between.

V is TRBV4-3 and J is TRBJ2-1; D remains unclear. The CDR3 spans 15 residues. The germline V gene encodes CDR1 LGHNA and CDR2 YSLEER. Deletions cut 0 bases from V and 4 bases from J, with 10 bases between. CDR3 coding DNA: TGCGCCAGCAGCCAAGATCCGGCGGCGTACAATGAGCAGTTCTTC. Its protein product is CASSQDPAAYNEQFF.

This clone was counted a single time. This sequence joins TRBV29-1 and TRBJ2-6; D is possibly TRBD1 (5 bases). The CDR3 is 12 amino acids. With 7 bases removed from V and 4 bases from J, the gap between germline ends came to 8 bases. Germline CDR1 is SQVTM and CDR2 is ANQGSEA. CDR3 sequence (DNA): TGCAGCGCTAGGACAGGGGCCAACGTCCTGACTTTC. Its translation is CSARTGANVLTF.

This clone was seen just once. The J gene is TRBJ2-7, the V gene TRBV29-1; D may be TRBD1 (6 bases). Trimming left V 0 bases short and J 6 bases short, with 12 bases between. Germline V CDR1 and CDR2: SQVTM, ANQGSEA. The CDR3 length is 13 residues. As DNA, the CDR3 is TGCAGCGTTGAAGAGATCGACAGGTCCGAGCAGTACTTC. Protein: CSVEEIDRSEQYF.

This chain links TRBV9 with TRBJ1-6; TRBD1 is a possible D gene (6 bases). The V and J ends lost 1 base and 5 bases respectively, with 7 bases between them. CDR1 is SGDLS and CDR2 is YYNGEE in the germline V gene. CDR3 size: 14 residues. CDR3 sequence: CASSVSGDNSPLHF. CDR3 in DNA: TGTGCCAGCAGCGTATCAGGGGATAATTCACCCCTCCACTTT.